The 6 T cell receptor beta chains listed next were all sequenced from one sample in a study of T-cell memory formation after mild COVID-19. TCRdb redid the calling of the 5' RACE reads with MiXCR, one entry per CDR3 protein. The sample contains 100,000 to 150,000 distinct CDR3 sequences, over 15% of which appear only once. Specimen: PBMCs or a T cell subset sorted from them (not recorded which). The receptors shown here come from a man between 18 and 29 years old who had mild COVID-19 (a few samples of this study predate the infection). Cell type and time point are not known.

This clonotype was counted once. The rearrangement joins TRBV12-3 or TRBV12-4 to TRBJ2-7, with 14 bases aligning to TRBD2. V dropped 5 bases and J dropped 13; count of bases not matched to a gene: 4. The CDR3 runs 12 residues. The chain's CDR3 is CASSRTSGRFYF. The CDR3 region has the DNA TGTGCCAGCAGTCGGACTAGCGGGAGGTTCTACTTC.

This clonotype showed up many times. CDR3 protein: CASSFLTGGAPDTQYF. The DNA for the CDR3 is TGCGCCAGCAGCTTCCTGACGGGGGGAGCCCCAGATACGCAGTATTTT. The chain joins TRBV5-1 to TRBJ2-3, with 7 bases aligning to TRBD2. This CDR3 has 16 residues. J was trimmed by 4 bases and V by 2 bases; bases with no gene match: 10. Germline V gene data show CDR1 as SGHRS and CDR2 as YFSETQ.

This clonotype was observed a few times. The chain combines TRBV10-3 with TRBJ2-7; TRBD1 matches 10 bases. CDR1 and CDR2 (germline): ENHRY, SYGVKD. The V gene end was trimmed by 8 bases and the J gene end by 4 bases; junction bases not matched to a gene: 5. The CDR3 runs to 13 residues. The CDR3 protein is CAIGRTGGYEQYV. In DNA form, the CDR3 reads TGTGCCATCGGTCGGACAGGGGGTTACGAGCAGTACGTC.

This clonotype was seen a handful of times. J is TRBJ2-5 and V is TRBV4-2; D may correspond to TRBD1 or TRBD2 (5 bases each). V was trimmed by 0 bases and J by 4 bases, leaving 12 bases between them. CDR3 length: 15 amino acids. Germline V gene sequence: CDR1 LGHNA, CDR2 YNFKEQ. As DNA, the CDR3 is TGTGCCAGCAGCCAAGATCTTGAGGGGTTAGAGACCCAGTACTTC. This sequence encodes CASSQDLEGLETQYF.

The chain has TRBV11-2 and TRBJ2-2, with D unresolved. CDR1 is SGHAT and CDR2 is FQNNGV in the germline V gene. The CDR3 covers 15 residues. Between the trimmed V and J ends, which lost 5 bases and 7 bases, there was a span of 17 bases. This CDR3 reads CASSRIGPVGGELFF. CDR3 nucleotide sequence: TGTGCCAGCAGCCGAATAGGCCCAGTTGGCGGGGAGCTGTTTTTT.

This clonotype was counted at least ten times. The gene calls are TRBV29-1 and TRBJ2-5, with TRBD2 matching 8 bases. The CDR3 sequence is 12 residues long. The trim removed 6 bases at V and 4 bases at J, leaving 4 bases unmatched. The germline V gene encodes CDR1 SQVTM and CDR2 ANQGSEA. The CDR3: CSVLTSGETQYF. CDR3 sequence (DNA): TGCAGCGTCCTCACTAGCGGAGAGACCCAGTACTTC.